This is a list of T cell receptor beta chains from one sample in a study of cytomegalovirus exposure and HLA in healthy donors. The repertoire was sequenced with immunoSEQ multiplex PCR; TCRdb's copy has only in-frame clones and lacks some. The sample comprises under 200,000 clones, 65% to 85% of which are singletons, and about 2.6% rests with the top ten. Sequenced: PBMCs. These receptor sequences come from a woman in her thirties or forties in good health and CMV-seropositive. CDR3s include the opening cysteine and the closing phenylalanine or tryptophan. A D gene is named only where the DNA matches it firmly. Only part of the rows carry a size: once, few, many, or a class if the clone is expanded.

NA | TRBJ2-7 | TRBV6-5 | NA | 13 | TGTGCCAGCAGTTACTCGAGAAGGGGCGAGCAGTACTTC | CASSYSRRGEQYF
NA | TRBJ2-7 | TRBV7-2 | TRBD1 | 14 | TGTGCCAGCAGCTTAGTGGGGACAGTTCAGGAGCAGTACTTC | CASSLVGTVQEQYF
few | TRBJ2-1 | TRBV7-9 | NA | 15 | TGTGCCAGCAGCTCGGACTATCTCTCCTACAATGAGCAGTTCTTC | CASSSDYLSYNEQFF
NA | TRBJ2-2 | TRBV21-1 | NA | 17 | TGTGCCAGCAGCAAAGCTAGACGGAAAGAGGACACCGGGGAGCTGTTTTTT | CASSKARRKEDTGELFF
NA | TRBJ1-5 | TRBV28 | NA | 16 | TGTGCCAGCAGTCGAACTCAGGGGAGAGGCAATCAGCCCCAGCATTTT | CASSRTQGRGNQPQHF
NA | TRBJ2-5 | TRBV5-6 | TRBD1 | 16 | TGTGCCAGCAGCTTGGCTGGGACAGGGGGCGCGGAGACCCAGCACTTC | CASSLAGTGGAETQHF
NA | TRBJ2-4 | TRBV6-1 | NA | 13 | TGTGCCAGCAGTGAAGATGAGAAAAACATTCAGTACTTC | CASSEDEKNIQYF
NA | TRBJ2-7 | TRBV12-2 | NA | 15 | TGTGCAAGTCGCTTACGAGACAGGGGGTCCTACGAGCAGTACTTC | CASRLRDRGSYEQYF
once | TRBJ2-6 | TRBV4-3 | TRBD1 | 18 | TGCGCCAGCAGCCTAGATGACAGGGGTTACTCTGGGGCCAACGTCCTGACTTTC | CASSLDDRGYSGANVLTF
NA | TRBJ2-7 | TRBV7-9 | TRBD1 | 15 | TGTGCCAGCAGCCCCTCGGGACAGGGGAACTACGAGCAGTACTTC | CASSPSGQGNYEQYF
NA | TRBJ2-3 | TRBV7-2 | TRBD2 | 17 | TGTGCCAGCAGCTTAAGGCTAGCGGGAGGGACCACAGATACGCAGTATTTT | CASSLRLAGGTTDTQYF
few | TRBJ1-1 | TRBV28 | NA | 16 | TGTGCCAGCAGTTTGGTCCGACAGGCTTACAACACTGAAGCTTTCTTT | CASSLVRQAYNTEAFF
NA | TRBJ2-1 | TRBV12-5 | TRBD2 | 16 | TGTGCTAGTGGTTTGGTAACTAGCGCCCCATACAATGAGCAGTTCTTC | CASGLVTSAPYNEQFF
NA | TRBJ2-7 | TRBV4-2 | TRBD2 | 16 | TGTGCCAGCACAGTATTAGCGGGAGGCAGCTCCTACGAGCAGTACTTC | CASTVLAGGSSYEQYF
NA | TRBJ1-1 | TRBV6-6 | NA | 16 | TGTGCCAGCAGCGCGGTTCCGGGAACTCCGAACACTGAAGCTTTCTTT | CASSAVPGTPNTEAFF
NA | TRBJ2-5 | TRBV6-5 | TRBD2 | 16 | TGTGCCAGCAGTCACTGGACTAGCGGGGTAAAAGAGACCCAGTACTTC | CASSHWTSGVKETQYF
NA | TRBJ1-3 | TRBV5-5 | NA | 15 | TGTGCCAGCAGTTCCGACATCGGCTCTGGAAACACCATATATTTT | CASSSDIGSGNTIYF
NA | TRBJ1-5 | TRBV19 | TRBD1 | 16 | TGTGCCAGTAGTGCAGGGGGACAGATTTCAGGTCAGCCCCAGCATTTT | CASSAGGQISGQPQHF
NA | TRBJ2-2 | TRBV5-1 | TRBD2 | 15 | TGCGCCAGCAGCTTAGCGGGGGGGCCGTCCGGGGAGCTGTTTTTT | CASSLAGGPSGELFF
NA | TRBJ2-5 | TRBV9 | NA | 14 | TGTGCCAGCAGCGCGGGACTGCCGGAAGAGACCCAGTACTTC | CASSAGLPEETQYF
NA | TRBJ1-6 | TRBV28 | NA | 14 | TGTGCCAGCAGTTTAAACGGGGGGGGTTCACCCCTCCACTTT | CASSLNGGGSPLHF